Presented here are 3 T cell receptor beta chains from one specimen sequenced in a study of Ad26.COV2.S vaccination and SARS-CoV-2 variants. Profiled with immunoSEQ multiplex PCR; TCRdb holds only in-frame clones, not every one. The data show fewer than 600,000 clones, roughly nine tenths seen once. The treatment denotes: about 20 received Ad26.COV2.S at low or high dose, single or two shots; 5 received placebo; per-sample allocation not given. At day 63 after the first vaccine or placebo injection, samples were drawn. The sequencing used peripheral blood, collected in a trial of Ad26.COV2.S vaccine versus placebo. These receptors originate from a person between 18 and 65 years old who received the Ad26.COV2.S COVID-19 vaccine or a placebo.

The gene calls are TRBV3-1 (or the pseudogene TRBV3-2) and TRBJ2-1, with 9 bases matching TRBD1. CDR3 size: 15 residues. Germline CDR1 and CDR2: LGHDT and YNNKEL (reference sequence). The V gene end was trimmed by 3 bases and the J gene end by 4 bases; junction bases not matched to a gene: 4. The CDR3 is CASSQVQGAYNEQFF. For the CDR3, the DNA is TGTGCCAGCAGCCAGGTACAGGGGGCTTACAATGAGCAGTTCTTC.

The CDR3 DNA sequence: TGTGCCAGCAGCCCCGGGACAGCCCAATATCGGGGCACTGAAGCTTTCTTT. It translates to CASSPGTAQYRGTEAFF. The rearrangement uses TRBV28 and TRBJ1-1; TRBD1 matches 7 bases. CDR1 and CDR2 (germline): MDHEN, SYDVKM. J lost 4 bases, V lost 6 bases, and 17 bases had no gene match. The CDR3 has 17 residues.

The chain couples TRBV5-4 to TRBJ1-4; 8 nucleotides line up with TRBD1. The V gene's germline CDR1 is SGHNT and CDR2 YYREEE (reference sequence). J gave up 3 bases and V 4 bases, and 5 bases lay outside the gene matches. There are 15 residues in the CDR3. This CDR3 reads CASSSTGGPNEKLFF. CDR3 coding DNA: TGTGCCAGCAGCAGCACAGGGGGACCTAATGAAAAACTGTTTTTT.